This T cell receptor beta chain was found in a study of CD8 T cells in ankylosing spondylitis (TCRdb year 2017). With respect to the entire study: To find TCR variants linked to disease, the study profiled T cell receptor beta repertoires in ankylosing spondylitis patients and healthy donors. The whole study cohort included over 85 healthy donors and about two dozen ankylosing spondylitis patients. Peripheral blood was sampled, and synovial fluid was also collected from ankylosing spondylitis patients. General findings and caveats noted by the study authors: The disease-linked clones showed a CD8+ phenotype and occurred at relatively low frequencies in peripheral blood. Some motif variants had previously been reported in the synovial fluid and blood of reactive arthritis patients, which suggests shared mechanisms of disease initiation. According to the report, matched synovial fluid samples from ankylosing spondylitis patients were significantly enriched for the disease-linked clones. Blood from ankylosing spondylitis patients appeared to be characterized by a TCR beta motif made up of under ten highly homologous amino acid variants.

The sequencer was an Illumina HiSeq 2500. Quantitative 5'-RACE with molecular barcodes was used to prepare TCR beta libraries. The authors' analysis ran thus. A new computational method based on a probabilistic model of VDJ rearrangement was used to identify disease-linked TCR variants. TCRdb reprocessing: public reads trimmed at Q25 with fastp, clones called with MiXCR, in-frame beta chains kept. One record per CDR3 amino acid sequence lists the most common genes and DNA. The V and J calls follow TCRdb's processing rather than the paper's. The sample table shows over 600,000 distinct CDR3 sequences, and 15% to 20% are seen once. The ten largest make up over 15% of the sample. This clonotype occurred many times. The clone's antigen remains unknown. No much larger clone is present one base from it, and per-base qualities are unavailable. CDR1 SGHTA and CDR2 FQGNSA are derived from the germline V gene. Its CDR3 holds 14 amino acids, cysteine through phenylalanine. Only CDR3 DNA remains: 42 bases, in frame from the first base. The V and J ends are trimmed by 0 bases and 4 bases, leaving 9 bases between them.

The chain is made from TRBV7-2 and TRBJ2-5; tentative D gene TRBD1, with 5 bases matching. The clonotype originates from a male donor with ankylosing spondylitis. Specimen: blood, either unsorted or a sorted T cell fraction (not recorded which). The CDR3 protein: CASSLAEGVETQYF. The DNA sequence is given as TGTGCCAGCAGCTTAGCGGAAGGGGTAGAGACCCAGTACTTC.